Below, 32 T cell receptor beta chains from the same sample are listed, as sequenced in a study of blood T cells in healthy people across ages. Using a J-beta primer mix together with a sample-barcoded 5' primer, a second PCR was run for about 6 to 12 cycles. One entry per CDR3 protein, called by TCRdb with MiXCR from the 5' RACE reads. This sample carries roughly 1,500,000 distinct CDR3 sequences, roughly a third of them seen once, and the ten largest clones take around 11%. Sample: blood. These receptors originate from a woman in her 30s in good health.

The V gene is TRBV7-9, the J gene TRBJ2-3, with a weak D call TRBD2 (5 bases). Germline values: CDR1 SEHNR, CDR2 FQNEAQ (reference sequence). V lost 5 bases, J lost 1 base, and 16 bases lay in between. This CDR3 region has 16 residues. The CDR3, as DNA: TGTGCCAGCAGCCTCCGGGCGGGCAGGTGCACAGATACGCAGTATTTT. It encodes CASSLRAGRCTDTQYF.

This clonotype appeared a few times. The chain uses TRBV2 and TRBJ1-2; D is possibly TRBD1 (5 bases). CDR3 size: 14 residues. CDR1 SNHLY and CDR2 FYNNEI come from the germline V gene. V dropped 7 bases and J dropped 5 bases, with 17 bases sitting between them. The CDR3 protein is CASIVSGGGYGYTF. In nucleotides, the CDR3 is TGTGCCAGCATCGTGTCTGGGGGTGGATATGGCTACACCTTC.

This chain links TRBV10-1 with TRBJ2-5; D may be TRBD1 (7 bases). The V gene lost 6 bases and the J gene lost 5 bases, with 31 bases spanning the gap. From germline, CDR1 is WNHNN and CDR2 SYGVQD (reference sequence). The CDR3 has 19 residues. CDR3 residues: CASRNRGRHTGDNEETQYF. The CDR3 DNA reads TGCGCCAGCAGAAACAGGGGACGTCACACGGGGGATAATGAGGAGACCCAGTACTTC.

The CDR3 coding sequence is TGCAGTGCGGGGGACAGGGGGATCTACGAGCAGTACTTC. Residues: CSAGDRGIYEQYF. This sequence joins TRBV20-1 and TRBJ2-7, with 11 positions matching TRBD1. This CDR3 has 13 amino acids. Germline-derived CDR1 and CDR2 are DFQATT and SNEGSKA (reference sequence). Trimming removed 6 bases from V and 3 bases from J; junction bases left unmatched: 4.

A few counts support this clonotype. The chain is built from TRBV11-2 and TRBJ2-7; D may match TRBD1 or TRBD2 (7 bases each). This CDR3 has 13 amino acids. Trimming removed 5 bases at V and 5 bases at J, with 13 bases between. CDR1 and CDR2 (germline): SGHAT, FQNNGV. The CDR3 DNA is TGTGCCAGCAGCGTCAGGGGGAGGGACGAGCAGTACTTC. Its translation is CASSVRGRDEQYF.

The chain links TRBV11-1 to TRBJ2-1, with unresolved D. The CDR3 contains 15 residues. Trimming removed 0 bases at V and 7 bases at J, with 13 bases between. Germline loops: CDR1 SGHAT, CDR2 FQDESV (reference sequence). CDR3 in DNA: TGTGCCAGCAGCTTAGCAGAGAATAGTGGGAATGAGCAGTTCTTC. Amino acids: CASSLAENSGNEQFF. The full variable domain, in which reference TRBV11-1 and TRBJ2-1 provide the parts outside the CDR3, is EAEVAQSPRYKITEKSQAVAFWCDPISGHATLYWYRQILGQGPELLVQFQDESVVDDSQLPKDRFSAERLKGVDSTLKIQPAELGDSAMYLCASSLAENSGNEQFFGPGTRLTVL.

The J gene is TRBJ2-1, the V gene TRBV19; D possibly uses TRBD1 or TRBD2 (5 bases each). The CDR3 consists of 14 residues. Germline assignment: CDR1 LNHDA and CDR2 SQIVND (reference sequence). V dropped 4 bases and J dropped 4 bases, with 11 bases sitting between them. The CDR3 DNA sequence: TGTGCCAGTAGTACCCCGGGGCCGTACAATGAGCAGTTCTTC. Amino acid sequence: CASSTPGPYNEQFF. Based on the CDR3 plus reference TRBV19 and TRBJ2-1, the full variable domain is DGGITQSPKYLFRKEGQNVTLSCEQNLNHDAMYWYRQDPGQGLRLIYYSQIVNDFQKGDIAEGYSVSREKKESFPLTVTSAQKNPTAFYLCASSTPGPYNEQFFGPGTRLTVL.

The rearrangement joins TRBV18 to TRBJ1-5; D remains unclear. Trimming removed 3 bases from V and 0 bases from J, with 15 bases in between. Germline CDR1 KGHSH, CDR2 LQKENI. The CDR3 sequence is 17 residues long. DNA for the CDR3: TGTGCCAGCTCACCGCTTCCGACGGACCGTAGCAATCAGCCCCAGCATTTT. This gives the protein CASSPLPTDRSNQPQHF.

Comment on this clonotype: A much larger clone differs by one base, so this may be a read error. The gene calls are TRBV10-3 and TRBJ2-7, with TRBD2 matching over 10 bases. The J call may be in error: the DNA end matches TRBJ2-5 better. The CDR3 totals 13 residues. Germline lookup yields CDR1 ENHRY and CDR2 SYGVKD. CDR3 nucleotide sequence: TGTGCCATCTCAGCGGGGGGGGAAAAGACCCAGTACTTC. Translation: CAISAGGEKTQYF.

J is TRBJ2-3 and V is TRBV9; no clear D. In germline, CDR1 is SGDLS, CDR2 YYNGEE. The CDR3 contains 13 residues. V dropped 0 bases and J dropped 4 bases, with 6 bases sitting between them. The CDR3 nucleotides are TGTGCCAGCAGCGTAGGGGTTTCAGATACGCAGTATTTT. Encoded protein: CASSVGVSDTQYF.

This clonotype has more than one count but fewer than ten. V and J are TRBV7-2 and TRBJ1-5; D is unresolved. The V and J ends lost 6 bases and 6 bases respectively, with 15 bases between them. The germline CDR1 and CDR2 sequences are SGHTA and FQGNSA. The CDR3 is 14 residues long. The CDR3 sequence: CASRPTVGSQPQHF. The CDR3 DNA reads TGTGCCAGCAGACCCACAGTGGGCTCTCAGCCCCAGCATTTT. Variable domain in full (rest from reference TRBV7-2 and TRBJ1-5): GAGVSQSPSNKVTEKGKDVELRCDPISGHTALYWYRQSLGQGLEFLIYFQGNSAPDKSGLPSDRFSAERTGGSVSTLTIQRTQQEDSAVYLCASRPTVGSQPQHFGDGTRLSIL.

The chain combines TRBV11-2 with TRBJ2-2; D is perhaps TRBD1 or TRBD2 (5 bases each). The germline gives CDR1 SGHAT, CDR2 FQNNGV. Trimming shortened V by 5 bases and J by 0 bases, and 16 bases separated the two germline ends. The length of the CDR3 is 17 residues. CDR3 protein: CASSPGSRAPNTGELFF. The CDR3, as DNA: TGTGCCAGCAGCCCGGGATCCAGGGCCCCGAACACCGGGGAGCTGTTTTTT.

Notes on this clonotype: A much larger clone is a single base away; this may be a read error. The CDR3 DNA reads TGCAGCGTTGTGGCAAGAAGCGCCTACGAGCAGTACTTC. Translation gives CSVVARSAYEQYF. The chain couples TRBV29-1 to TRBJ2-7; D not certain. CDR1 and CDR2 from the germline V gene are SQVTM and ANQGSEA. The germline V and J ends were trimmed by 4 bases and 2 bases, with 12 bases remaining between them. The CDR3 spans 13 residues.

The J gene is TRBJ2-7, the V gene TRBV11-2, with D maybe TRBD1 (5 bases). Judging by the DNA end, TRBJ2-5 fits better; the J call may be wrong. Germline assignment: CDR1 SGHAT and CDR2 FQNNGV. There are 14 residues in the CDR3. The CDR3 DNA follows: TGTGCCAGCAGCCCCGACAGTTTCTTTGAGACCCAGTACTTC. Translating it yields CASSPDSFFETQYF.

V usage is TRBV9 and J usage is TRBJ2-6; D is perhaps TRBD1 (6 bases). The CDR3 is 17 amino acids. V was cut by 7 bases and J by 0 bases, with 17 bases left in between. CDR1 SGDLS and CDR2 YYNGEE come from the germline V gene. This chain's CDR3 is CASGAPAGVSGANVLTF. CDR3 nucleotide sequence: TGTGCCAGCGGCGCCCCAGCAGGGGTCTCTGGGGCCAACGTCCTGACTTTC.

The chain combines TRBV12-3 or TRBV12-4 with TRBJ1-2; weak D call: TRBD1 (5 bases). The CDR3 has 15 amino acids. Between the trimmed V and J ends, which lost 7 bases and 4 bases, there was a span of 19 bases. CDR3: CASTSPRPGVYGYTF. In nucleotides, the CDR3 is TGTGCCAGCACTTCCCCTAGGCCGGGGGTCTATGGCTACACCTTC.

This chain links TRBV6-2 or TRBV6-3 with TRBJ2-3; D possibly corresponds to TRBD1 (6 bases). CDR1 MNHEY and CDR2 SVGEGT come from the germline V gene. The CDR3 runs 11 residues. Trimming removed 8 bases from V and 11 bases from J, with 14 bases in between. The CDR3 here is CASHSQGKQYF. CDR3 nucleotide sequence: TGTGCCAGCCACTCGCAGGGGAAGCAGTATTTT.

This chain uses TRBV5-6 with TRBJ2-5; TRBD2 matches at 13 bases. Germline CDR1 is SGHDT and CDR2 is YYEEEE. The CDR3 has 19 amino acids. Trimming at V came to 4 bases and at J to 5 bases, leaving 17 bases not matched to a gene. CDR3 loop: CASSGTKVPGLAGLETQYF. The CDR3 coding sequence is TGTGCCAGCAGCGGGACCAAGGTTCCGGGACTAGCGGGATTGGAGACCCAGTACTTC.

Regarding this clonotype: This sequence may be a read error, since a much larger clone differs from it by one base. This chain uses TRBV20-1 with TRBJ1-2, with D unclear. Germline-derived CDR1 and CDR2 are DFQATT and SNEGSKA (reference sequence). CDR3 length: 14 amino acids. CDR3 sequence reads: CSARGSTVNYGHTF. As DNA, the CDR3 is TGCAGTGCTAGGGGGTCGACGGTTAACTATGGCCACACCTTC.

The chain joins TRBV12-3 or TRBV12-4 to TRBJ1-5, with 7 bases fitting TRBD1. With 5 bases clipped from V and 4 bases from J, the junction kept 8 bases outside the gene matches. The CDR3 runs 15 residues. The CDR3 DNA sequence: TGTGCCAGCAGTCCCGGGACAGCCCTTAATCAGCCCCAGCATTTT. This translates into CASSPGTALNQPQHF.

V gene TRBV27 combines with J gene TRBJ2-2, with a weak D call TRBD2 (5 bases). The CDR3 extends over 15 amino acids. Trimming took off 9 bases at V and 0 bases at J, with 14 bases between the two ends. Germline V gene data show CDR1 as MNHEY and CDR2 as SMNVEV (reference sequence). CDR3 sequence reads: CARGEEGTNTGELFF. The CDR3 region has the DNA TGTGCCAGGGGTGAAGAGGGAACGAACACCGGGGAGCTGTTTTTT.

This clonotype was seen ten or more times. The genes are TRBV29-1 and TRBJ2-7, with 7 bases identical to TRBD2. Germline lookup yields CDR1 SQVTM and CDR2 ANQGSEA. J lost 2 bases, V lost 0 bases, and 7 bases had no gene match. This CDR3 comprises 15 residues. CDR3 region: CSVEDRASGAYEQYF. DNA of the CDR3: TGCAGCGTTGAAGATCGGGCTAGCGGAGCCTACGAGCAGTACTTC.

The chain couples TRBV9 to TRBJ2-3, with 10 positions matching TRBD2. The CDR3 contains 15 residues. Looked up from germline, CDR1 is SGDLS and CDR2 is YYNGEE. V was pared by 4 bases and J by 6 bases, with 8 bases of the junction left unmatched. CDR3 nucleotides: TGTGCCAGCAGCTCAGCGGGGGGGAGTTTCGATACGCAGTATTTT. Translation gives CASSSAGGSFDTQYF.

V usage is TRBV25-1 and J usage is TRBJ2-7, with 10 bases matching TRBD1. The tail of the sequence fits TRBJ2-5 better, so the J call may be wrong. The CDR3 totals 16 residues. CDR1 is MGHDK, CDR2 SYGVNS, per germline. The CDR3 sequence is CASSDFRDRGLETQYF. For the CDR3, the DNA is TGTGCCAGCAGTGACTTTCGGGACAGGGGTTTGGAGACCCAGTACTTC.

This clonotype was recorded a few times. V and J are TRBV9 and TRBJ2-1; D possibly corresponds to TRBD2 (6 bases). This CDR3 comprises 15 residues. Germline V lookup: CDR1 SGDLS, CDR2 YYNGEE. V was pared by 3 bases and J by 4 bases, with 14 bases between. CDR3 sequence (DNA): TGTGCCAGCAGCGCAACTGGGGGACTTTACAATGAGCAGTTCTTC. It codes for CASSATGGLYNEQFF.

V is TRBV27 and J is TRBJ2-5; 9 nucleotides match TRBD2. The CDR3 is made up of 16 amino acids. The junction had 8 bases not matched to a gene; V was cut back by 0 bases and J by 6 bases. Germline V lookup: CDR1 MNHEY, CDR2 SMNVEV (reference sequence). CDR3 amino acids: CASSLSGGRAGKTQYF. CDR3 in DNA: TGTGCCAGCAGTTTATCGGGCGGGAGGGCCGGAAAGACCCAGTACTTC.

The chain recombines TRBV7-8 with TRBJ2-7, with a tentative D call TRBD2 (5 bases). Germline V CDR1 and CDR2: SGHVS, FQNEAQ. This CDR3 has 15 residues. V lost 5 bases and J lost 0, with 14 bases in between. The CDR3 nucleotides read TGTGCCAGCAGCATCGGGGATTCTAACTCCTACGAGCAGTACTTC. Translated: CASSIGDSNSYEQYF.

This chain joins TRBV20-1 and TRBJ2-1, with 8 positions matching TRBD1. V dropped 2 bases and J dropped 4; count of bases not matched to a gene: 10. The CDR3 extends over 16 amino acids. Germline lookup yields CDR1 DFQATT and CDR2 SNEGSKA (reference sequence). The CDR3 is CSARPLRDRSYNEQFF. Written as DNA, the CDR3 is TGCAGTGCTAGACCTCTCCGGGACAGGTCATACAATGAGCAGTTCTTC.

This clonotype was counted a few times. This chain uses TRBV5-1 with TRBJ2-7; D is unresolved. Deletions cut 3 bases from V and 3 bases from J, with 10 bases between. CDR3 length: 13 residues. Germline V gene data show CDR1 as SGHRS and CDR2 as YFSETQ. The DNA of the CDR3 is TGCGCCAGCAGCTCAAATTCTTTCTACGAGCAGTACTTC. Translating it yields CASSSNSFYEQYF.

This chain uses TRBV11-3 with TRBJ2-2, with 8 positions matching TRBD1. Per germline, CDR1 SGHNT and CDR2 YENEEA. This CDR3 spans 17 amino acids. J gave up 1 base and V 5 bases, and 9 bases lay outside the gene matches. This chain's CDR3 is CASSLTGQGQNTGELFF. The CDR3 DNA reads as TGTGCCAGCAGCCTAACCGGACAGGGACAGAACACCGGGGAGCTGTTTTTT.

This clonotype came up once. The chain combines TRBV27 with TRBJ1-1; perhaps TRBD1 as D (5 bases). Germline-derived CDR1 and CDR2 are MNHEY and SMNVEV (reference sequence). This CDR3 comprises 12 residues. The V end was cut by 7 bases, the J end by 1 base, with 7 bases between. The DNA of the CDR3 is TGTGCCAGCAAGGGACCGAACACTGAAGCTTTCTTT. Translated, it gives CASKGPNTEAFF.

The J gene is TRBJ2-1, the V gene TRBV20-1; unclear D gene. Trimming stripped 7 bases from V and 5 bases from J, with 15 bases between. The CDR3 is 13 residues long. Germline loops: CDR1 DFQATT, CDR2 SNEGSKA (reference sequence). The DNA for the CDR3 is TGCAGTGTTTTGAGGAGTAAGGACAATGAGCAGTTCTTC. This translates into CSVLRSKDNEQFF.